The TCR beta chain under discussion was sequenced for a study of blood T cells in healthy people across ages. Every sample had a minimum of 6.5 million PBMCs isolated. Whole-study results and caveats: PBMC samples, being unsorted, prevented any conclusive comparison of naive and antigen-experienced cells. TCR beta diversity per million T cells fell roughly linearly with age.

This clonotype was found a few times. The antigen remains undetermined. Alongside a J-beta primer mix, a sample-barcoded 5' primer served in a second PCR lasting about 6 to 12 cycles. With 12 random nucleotides, a template-switch adaptor tagged each individual cDNA molecule. TCRdb re-called the 5' RACE reads through MiXCR, storing one row per CDR3 protein. Of about 2 million distinct CDR3 sequences listed, 49% are singletons. The origin of this receptor is a woman in her thirties or forties in good health. The specimen sequenced was blood.

CDR3 bases: TGCGCCAGCAGCCAAAACATACAAGAGACCCAGTACTTC. Encoded protein: CASSQNIQETQYF. The chain joins TRBV5-1 to TRBJ2-5, with D unclear. V lost 4 bases to trimming and J lost 2 bases, with 9 bases between them. Looked up from germline, CDR1 is SGHRS and CDR2 is YFSETQ. The length of the CDR3 is 13 residues.